This T cell receptor (beta chain) derives from a study of beta chain features in type 1 diabetes listed by TCRdb under 2018. Concerning the study at large: No differences in mean age, gender distribution, total cell number or subset yield were found between patients and healthy donors. Across all samples, about 110 million sorted cells were examined, and cell number per subset correlated strongly with RNA yield. The study compared the TCRB repertoires of sorted circulating CD4+ T cell subsets in recently diagnosed type 1 diabetes patients with those in matched healthy donors. Naive and central memory subsets were obtained from all 30 or so donors, but regulatory and stem cell-like memory subsets were isolated from only 8 patients and roughly 8 healthy donors. Summary of the overall study and its limitations: The naive, central memory and regulatory TCRB repertoires appeared to resemble one another more closely among patients than among healthy donors. PCR might favor shorter templates, but patient and control samples were amplified and corrected together, so any skew would affect both groups equally. Because cDNA rather than genomic DNA was sequenced, highly expressing activated cells could have been over-represented, although no difference in activation and CD3 levels was found between groups. Only small numbers of individuals were included in the HLA sub-analyses, which left unresolved whether HLA type had any influence on TCRB rearrangement. Type 1 diabetes patients showed a moderate but significant shortening of TCRB CDR3 length in all four CD4+ subsets. Fewer insertions and more nucleotide deletions at VDJ recombination sites were observed in patients with type 1 diabetes, implying thymic rearrangement abnormalities.

In its sample, this clone was seen a few times. Its binding antigen is unknown. Base qualities were left out, and no much larger clone turns up one base away. The trim is 3 bases for V and 3 bases for J, with a gap of 15 bases between the germline ends. CDR1 and CDR2 were assigned from the germline V gene (reference sequence) as LNHDA and SQIVND. Counted from cysteine to phenylalanine, this CDR3 has 15 amino acids. The read is trimmed to its CDR3 DNA, 45 bases read in frame from base 1. The High Capacity cDNA Reverse Transcription Kit was used to reverse transcribe all of the isolated RNA, meaning that expressed TCRB transcripts were what got sequenced. Deep immunoSEQ sequencing was performed on naive, central memory and regulatory T cell samples, with an average of roughly 3.5 million total reads per sample. After sorted cells were lysed in RLT buffer, RNA was extracted with DNase-treated RNeasy Micro or Mini kits, with the choice depending on cell number. To prevent cross-contamination, each cell subset was processed individually, whereas patient and healthy donor samples were processed jointly. The immunoSEQ multiplex PCR was used to amplify TCRB sequences from cDNA, generating 87-bp fragments that spanned the CDR3 region. Sequencing of the amplicons was performed on the Illumina HiSeq platform. The paper's processing steps were these. PCR bias was corrected computationally using synthetic template baselines, and reads within Hamming distance 2 were collapsed, with unmergeable singletons discarded. Reads were aligned against IMGT to assign V, D and J genes, CDR3 length and insertions or deletions at six rearrangement sites. Clonotype counts were normalized to sorted cell number within each subset before computing true diversity and Gini coefficients with the tcR R package. Repertoire sharing was quantified using the overlap coefficient calculated on TCRB nucleotide sequences. Out-of-frame TCRB sequences from naive cells were analyzed to stand in for the pre-selection repertoire. Held by TCRdb, this immuneACCESS table contains in-frame sequences only and omits some clones. Under half of the omission traces to an unresolved V gene where checked; the cause of the rest is unknown. V, J and clone size were drawn from that table, and D and trimming were deduced from the DNA. The sample profile shows about 270,000 clones; approximately 15% of them were found once. Of the sample, over 0.015% falls within the top ten clones.

A single peripheral blood draw of approximately 0.11 L on average was collected from each donor into heparinised tubes. Naive, central memory, regulatory and stem cell-like memory CD4+ T cells were sorted on a BD FACSAria II using a panel including CD45RO, CCR7, CD25, CD127, CD95 and CD27. Purity was above 95% for every sorted population. PBMCs were isolated right away by Lymphoprep density gradient centrifugation and were stained directly, without culture. So that batch effects would be minimized, each experiment stained and sorted samples in pairs, pairing one healthy donor with one patient. The TCR was taken from a man aged 25-40 years with type 1 diabetes. The rearranged chain carries TRBV19 and TRBJ2-7; TRBD2 is perhaps the D gene, given 6 matching bases. The sample taken for sequencing was naive CD4+ T cells from blood. The cell subset or site label on this specimen signifies: true naive CD4+ T cells. The CDR3 protein: CASSIRTGANYEQYF. At the DNA level, the sequence is TGTGCCAGTAGTATTCGGACGGGAGCCAACTACGAGCAGTACTTC.